This entry describes one T cell receptor beta chain. In TCRdb, the 5' RACE reads were re-called with MiXCR into one record per CDR3 protein. Of approximately 550,000 distinct CDR3 sequences in the sample, 15% to 20% were seen once. With 1 base removed from V and 0 bases from J, the gap between germline ends came to 13 bases. The CDR3 loop spans 16 amino acids. Germline CDR1 DFQATT, CDR2 SNEGSKA (reference sequence). These data come from a study of T cells after yellow fever vaccination. The chain has TRBV20-1 and TRBJ2-1; tentative D call: TRBD2 (5 bases). The TCR was taken from a man in his thirties or forties who received the YFV17D yellow fever vaccine. This material consisted of PBMCs, taken 15 days after the yellow fever booster vaccination. This chain's CDR3 is CSARVRGPSSYNEQFF. In DNA, the CDR3 is TGCAGTGCTAGAGTGCGCGGGCCCAGCTCCTACAATGAGCAGTTCTTC.